The text below deals with one T cell receptor (beta chain). Time point defined: blood 4 weeks post-SBRT, at nephrectomy. Indicated treatment: 15 Gy SBRT to primary tumor, nephrectomy 4 weeks later. Clear cell pathology was present in this patient's renal cell carcinoma. This entry comes from a study of radiation and T cells in renal cell carcinoma. The data were produced by immunoSEQ multiplex PCR, yet TCRdb's version contains in-frame clones alone and is incomplete. The sample carries over 60,000 clones, around 78% recorded once. The V and J ends lost 3 bases and 4 bases respectively, with 14 bases between them. The germline gives CDR1 SGHRS, CDR2 YFSETQ. This CDR3 comprises 16 residues.

The TCR was taken from a woman in her fifties or sixties with renal cell carcinoma. The chain uses TRBV5-1 and TRBJ2-6, with D possibly called TRBD1 or TRBD2 (5 bases each). Here the sequenced sample was blood, taken from a patient whose treatment included radiotherapy and nephrectomy. CDR3 region: CASSWDGRGGANVLTF. In nucleotides, the CDR3 is TGCGCCAGCAGCTGGGACGGCCGGGGAGGGGCCAACGTCCTGACTTTC.